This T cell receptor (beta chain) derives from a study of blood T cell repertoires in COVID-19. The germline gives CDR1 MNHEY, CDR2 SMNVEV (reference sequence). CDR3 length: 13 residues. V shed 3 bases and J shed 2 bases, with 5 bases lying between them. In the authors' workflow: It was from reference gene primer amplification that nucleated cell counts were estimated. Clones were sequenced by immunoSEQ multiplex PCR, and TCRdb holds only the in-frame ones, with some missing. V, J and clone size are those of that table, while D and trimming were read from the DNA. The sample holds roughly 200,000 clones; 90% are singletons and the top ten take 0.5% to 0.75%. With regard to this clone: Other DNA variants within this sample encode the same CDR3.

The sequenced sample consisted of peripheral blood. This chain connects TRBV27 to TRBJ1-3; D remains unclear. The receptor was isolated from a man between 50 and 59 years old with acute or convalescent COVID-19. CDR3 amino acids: CASSFGAGNTIYF. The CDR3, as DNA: TGTGCCAGCAGTTTCGGGGCTGGAAACACCATATATTTT.